This T cell receptor (beta chain) was retrieved from a study of T cell repertoires in cytomegalovirus infection (dated by TCRdb to the late 2010s). About the investigation overall: Recently identified HLA-C-restricted CMV epitopes, whose presentation resists viral immunomodulation, were targeted by peptide stimulations together with well-studied HLA-B-restricted epitopes. Donor HLA type was relevant to the analysis, because carriage of CMV infection together with the matching HLA type was indicated by public TCR beta signatures. What the authors observed across the whole study: Cumulative frequency of public TCR beta family members discriminated carriers of CMV infection plus the relevant HLA type in this cohort and an independent approximately 340-donor cohort. The ex vivo response was dominated by HLA-C-restricted CMV-specific TCR beta clonotypes, and the single most frequent clonotype in two of eight donors was supplied by these HLA-C-restricted clonotypes.

From a lookup of the germline V gene (reference sequence), CDR1 and CDR2 are DFQATT and SNEGSKA. Trimming leaves V shorter by 4 bases and J shorter by 1 base, with the junction holding 9 bases beyond the gene matches. The CDR3 goes from the cysteine to the phenylalanine over 17 residues. The retained sequence is limited to the CDR3, 51 bases, with the frame set at the first base. Data came from an Illumina HiSeq 1500. Clones were called with MiXCR by TCRdb after fastp trimmed the public reads at Q25, and only in-frame beta chains were retained. Rows merge per CDR3 protein into single entries with the most common DNA and genes. The sample profile shows about 700,000 distinct CDR3 sequences; 30% to 35% of them were found once. The ten largest make up roughly 18% of the sample. The sample's treatment or condition label is to be understood as: in vitro stimulation with specific CMV peptide epitopes to enrich CMV-specific T cells.

For this clonotype: Its cognate antigen has yet to be identified. Base qualities are missing; no much larger clone stands one base away.

This TCR was sampled from a human donor in good health (CMV status not recorded). Some clones in this sample may be carry-over from other donors' samples. The sample was cultured PBMCs, taken from culture after CMV antigen stimulation. The rearrangement combines TRBV20-1 with TRBJ2-1; 11 central nucleotides agree with TRBD1. The sequence in DNA is TGCAGTGCTACCGGCCGGGACAGGGGGACTTCCTACAATGAGCAGTTCTTC. Its protein product is CSATGRDRGTSYNEQFF.